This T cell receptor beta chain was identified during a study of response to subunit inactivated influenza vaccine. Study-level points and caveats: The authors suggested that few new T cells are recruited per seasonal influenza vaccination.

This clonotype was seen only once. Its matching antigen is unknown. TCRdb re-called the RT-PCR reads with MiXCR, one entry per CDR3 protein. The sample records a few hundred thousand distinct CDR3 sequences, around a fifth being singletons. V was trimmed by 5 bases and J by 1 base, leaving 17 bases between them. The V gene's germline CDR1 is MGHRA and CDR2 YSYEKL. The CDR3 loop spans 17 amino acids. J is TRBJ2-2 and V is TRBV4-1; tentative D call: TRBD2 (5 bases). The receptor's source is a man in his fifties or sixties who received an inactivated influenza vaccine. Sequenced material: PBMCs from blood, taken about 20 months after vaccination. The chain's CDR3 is CASSARTDSKNTGELFF. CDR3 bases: TGCGCCAGCAGCGCAAGGACGGACTCAAAGAACACCGGGGAGCTGTTTTTT.